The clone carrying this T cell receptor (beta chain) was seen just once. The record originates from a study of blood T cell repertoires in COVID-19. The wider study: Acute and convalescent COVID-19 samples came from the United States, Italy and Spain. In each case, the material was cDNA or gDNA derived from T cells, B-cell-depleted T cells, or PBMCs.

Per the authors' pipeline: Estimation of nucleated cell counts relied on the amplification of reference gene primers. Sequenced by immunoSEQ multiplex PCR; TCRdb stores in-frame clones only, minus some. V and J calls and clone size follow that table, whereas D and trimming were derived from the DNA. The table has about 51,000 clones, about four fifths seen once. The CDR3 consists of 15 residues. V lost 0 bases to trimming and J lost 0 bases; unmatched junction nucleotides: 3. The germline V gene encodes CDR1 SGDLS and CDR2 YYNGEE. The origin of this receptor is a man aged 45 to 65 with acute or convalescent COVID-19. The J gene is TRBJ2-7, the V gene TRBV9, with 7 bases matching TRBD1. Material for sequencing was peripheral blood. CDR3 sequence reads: CASSVGPGGSYEQYF. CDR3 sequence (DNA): TGTGCCAGCAGCGTAGGTCCAGGGGGCTCCTACGAGCAGTACTTC.